This paragraph covers one T cell receptor (beta chain) sequence. Its antigen remains undetermined. No base quality information exists; no much larger clone differs at one position. This sample was taken from a study of cytomegalovirus exposure and HLA in healthy donors (dated by TCRdb to 2016 to 2017). Regarding the research as a whole: In an earlier analysis of roughly 500 of the donors, less than 350 Gb of sequence data and approximately 120 million unique TCR beta sequences from roughly 190 million T cells were reported. Roughly 300 gigabases of sequencing data and about 92 million unique TCR sequences made up an early release that covered fewer than 650 HLA-typed donors. To decide whether each TCR beta V gene segment behaved as functional or pseudogenic, an earlier analysis of several hundred of the donors relied on high-throughput TCR beta sequencing. Of the 398 genotyped donors, around 81% fell in the genetic ancestry cluster associated with self-reported Caucasian donors. Along with the approximately 700-subject first cohort, a separate validation cohort of over a hundred different subjects was used. To predict cytomegalovirus infection status, the study brought together high-throughput TCR immunosequencing, statistical association of individual TCRs with disease status, and machine learning. Among some 400 genotyped donors of the cohort, an average of roughly 230,000 unique TCR beta nucleotide sequences was sequenced per donor, of which roughly 18% were non-productive. HLA typing included class I and class II loci at four-digit resolution. A later analysis re-examined previously published TCR beta repertoires from just over 650 donors and added high-resolution HLA genotyping to investigate patterns of TCR occurrence. Every repertoire in the discovery cohort had been generated on one and the same sequencing platform. The study was designed to test whether signatures of past pathogen exposure could be identified by cataloging public T cell receptors. The number of typed donors differed by locus: about 620-640 for A, B, C, DRB1 and DQB1; 522 for DQA1; fewer than 610 for DPA1; and roughly 490 for DPB1. Donor age, sex, ethnicity and CMV serostatus were compiled alongside the repertoire data. Several DR-DQ haplotypes were handled as single units for association and clustering because linkage in the cohort was strong. The later analysis used no new phenotypic data to find candidate immune exposures, relying instead on TCR beta sequences and their occurrence across donors. In a later genetic analysis, genome-wide SNP genotypes for 398 of the 666 donors were used, and that subset was treated as a discovery cohort. The study profiled the T cell repertoires of hundreds of subjects by immunosequencing and related them to cytomegalovirus serostatus. What the authors observed across the whole study: Roughly uniform sequencing depth across donors was assumed in presence/absence analyses, although this assumption may not hold. At a false discovery rate of 0.05, a later analysis linked some 18,000 TCR beta sequences to specific HLA alleles. The sequencing pipeline was judged likely to have produced a cluster of highly shared sequence variants as a technical artifact. While some public TCRs were present in many individuals, most TCR sequences turned up only very rarely across donors. Strong co-occurrence of HLA alleles, especially DR and DQ, made assigning TCR associations to individual alleles difficult. Some IMGT-functional V segments, including TRBV6-2 and TRBV6-3, could not be told apart with the 87-base-pair reads, so those segments were excluded. Compared with the 666-donor mean, donors in an Asian-associated ancestry cluster had fewer N-insertions in productive TCRs, according to a later genetic analysis. About 17 rarely observed V segments, including chromosome 9 orphons, were excluded from the earlier analysis of 550 to 700 of the donors because counts were too low. Compared with equally common non-associated chains, HLA-associated TCR beta chains in a later analysis were more clonally expanded and had lower generation probabilities. Linkage disequilibrium might explain the correlated functional status among segregating V segments, but an unknown experimental factor could not be excluded. The only immune exposure information available for the cohort was CMV serostatus. A later analysis found that most CMV-associated TCR beta chains appeared HLA-restricted, with HLA associations seemingly driven largely by CMV exposure. Because HLA typing was missing for some donors at each locus, association tests included only the typed subset. In the study, around 150 TCR beta chains were listed as associated with cytomegalovirus. Three of the identified cytomegalovirus-associated TCR beta chains were confirmed in vitro to be specific for cytomegalovirus antigens. This cohort had only TCR beta chains sequenced, and the lack of alpha or paired-chain data limited which features could be detected. A further reported finding was that TCR beta sequences accurately predicted the HLA-A and HLA-B alleles for most subjects in the first cohort. Several of the top co-occurrence clusters appeared to be linked to parvovirus B19, influenza, CMV and Epstein-Barr virus, according to a later analysis. An association between a missense DCLRE1C variant and V-gene and J-gene trimming of TCR beta chains was found in a later genetic analysis and replicated in an independent cohort. In an earlier analysis of a few hundred of the donors, most TCR beta V segments were observed in productive rearrangements about 87% or about 30% of the time, broadly matching IMGT annotations. In a later analysis, TCR association rates were found to vary across HLA loci, with the most associated TCRs seen for DRB1 alleles and the fewest for HLA-C alleles. The authors suggested that the approach could potentially be extended to other disease states and immunological phenotypes. Cytomegalovirus status was reported to be diagnosed by the classifier with high specificity and sensitivity in both the original and validation cohorts.

Library preparation used the immunoSEQ multiplex PCR assay. A mixture of 60 forward primers for TCR Vbeta segments and 13 reverse primers for TCR Jbeta segments was used in the multiplex PCR. The CDR3 region of rearranged TCR beta genes was amplified from genomic DNA with a multiplex PCR assay. On the Illumina HiSeq System, the amplified TCR beta libraries were sequenced as 87-base-pair reads. As for the original processing: In a later analysis, 70 million to 95 million unique TCR beta chains were counted across the 650 to 700 repertoires, and roughly 10 million of these chains were shared by at least two donors. Raw reads were error-corrected and collapsed into unique sequences by a nearest-neighbor algorithm in which closely related sequences were merged to remove PCR and sequencing errors. To assign V, D and J gene segments, CDR3 sequences were aligned to IMGT reference sequences. For a sequence to be retained, a match of at least six nucleotides to both a V gene segment and a J gene segment was required. Rearrangements were classified as productive when the CDR3 lacked stop codons and remained in frame with V and J, and all other rearrangements were classified as non-productive. CDR3 was defined according to IMGT convention as the region running from the second conserved V-encoded cysteine to the conserved J-encoded phenylalanine. In an earlier analysis of more than 550 of the donors, sequences lacking an unambiguous match to a single V gene segment were excluded. An earlier analysis of several hundred of the donors called V segments functional above 56.7% productive rearrangements and segregating when the between-donor standard deviation exceeded 5%. A statistical classification framework was built to diagnose cytomegalovirus status from the catalog of TCR beta chain sequences. In a later analysis, V and J genes were assigned by comparing TCR nucleotide sequences against IMGT/GENE-DB human TR gene sequences. Using the TCRdist pipeline, a later analysis assigned CDR3 sequences along with most-parsimonious VDJ recombination scenarios. In a later analysis, each TCR beta chain was defined by its CDR3 amino acid sequence together with its V-gene family, and reads without a unique V-gene family were excluded. A later analysis removed 550 to 700 highly shared, low-generation-probability nucleotide sequences to deal with suspected cross-contamination and a sequencing artifact. In a later analysis, a clonal expansion index for each public chain was calculated from normalized within-repertoire ranks of inferred template counts. In a later analysis, generation probabilities were computed using a VDJ recombination model fitted to out-of-frame rearrangements, and the results were checked against IGoR. Hypergeometric tests were used in a later analysis to score TCR-TCR, TCR-HLA and TCR-CMV co-occurrence, with a repertoire-size bias correction applied to the TCR pairs. False discovery rates were estimated in a later analysis by permuting HLA or CMV assignments 20 times. In a later analysis, co-occurring TCRs were grouped with DBSCAN, and TCRdist sequence similarity was added when clustering was performed within HLA-allele-positive subsets. Repertoires with fewer than 30,000 or more than 120,000 public chains were left out of co-occurrence clustering, as were about 5 repertoires with anomalous nucleotide sharing. Imported from immuneACCESS, the table was reduced by TCRdb to in-frame sequences with V and J called. These copies leave out some clones; in studies compared against another copy, an unresolved V gene accounts for under half, and the cause of the remainder is not known. That table is the source of V, J and clone size, and D and trimming were worked out from the DNA. The sample has 200,000 or so clones on record, around 80% of them singletons. Of the sample, around 3.9% falls within the top ten clones.

The cohort consisted of 600 to 700 healthy bone marrow donors. All cohort members were sampled while nominally healthy, although unrecorded immune exposures were likely present. The donor tested CMV seronegative and was one of the 352 seronegative cohort members. A peripheral blood sample was collected from each donor, and TCR beta sequencing was performed on peripheral blood mononuclear cells. Genomic DNA extraction from the blood cell samples was performed with the Qiagen DNeasy Blood Extraction Kit. From cysteine to phenylalanine, the CDR3 is 13 amino acids long. Only the CDR3 part of the read is kept: 39 bases, read in frame from the first base. CDR1 and CDR2 were assigned from the germline V gene (reference sequence) as LNHDA and SQIVND. At the junction V is shortened by 7 bases and J by 8 bases; bases outside the gene matches: 6.

The receptor was isolated from a male donor in good health and CMV-seronegative. The chain employs TRBV19 and TRBJ1-1; 11 middle bases align to TRBD1. Specimen: PBMCs. CDR3 protein: CASTKDRGLEAFF. In nucleotides, the sequence is TGTGCCAGTACCAAGGACAGGGGGCTAGAAGCTTTCTTT.